This paragraph covers one TCR beta chain sequence. This sample is part of a study of blood T cell repertoires in COVID-19. V was pared by 4 bases and J by 3 bases, with 2 bases of the junction left unmatched. In germline, CDR1 is MGHDK, CDR2 SYGVNS. The CDR3 consists of 14 residues. Profiled with immunoSEQ multiplex PCR; TCRdb holds only in-frame clones, not every one. The sample gives approximately 280,000 clones, roughly 90% of which show up once; nearly 7% is in the top ten. The clonotype was recovered from a woman in her thirties with COVID-19, enrolled during active disease. Sequencing was done on a sample of peripheral blood. The gene calls are TRBV25-1 and TRBJ1-1; 10 bases are a match to TRBD1. This CDR3 reads CASSAGTGDTEAFF. The CDR3 DNA follows: TGTGCCAGCAGTGCCGGGACAGGGGACACTGAAGCTTTCTTT.